These 27 T cell receptor beta chains were sequenced from one sample in a study of blood T cell repertoires in COVID-19 (dated by TCRdb to 2020 to 2022). The library came from the immunoSEQ multiplex PCR assay. The table was pulled from immuneACCESS by TCRdb, which kept in-frame rearrangements only. Such tables lose some clones; where checked, under half of the loss comes from unresolved V genes, and the rest has no known cause. The sample contains around 170,000 clones, around two thirds of them found a single time. Together, the top ten hold approximately 3% of the sample. Sequencing input: peripheral blood. Every receptor here comes from a woman aged 80 or over with acute or convalescent COVID-19.

The rearrangement uses TRBV27 and TRBJ1-6; D unclear. The V end lost 3 bases, the J end lost 2 bases, and 14 bases lay between the germline ends. The germline V gene encodes CDR1 MNHEY and CDR2 SMNVEV (reference sequence). The CDR3 is 17 amino acids. DNA for the CDR3: TGTGCCAGCAGTTTTGTGCCGGGAGGGACCTATAATTCACCCCTCCACTTT. It yields the protein CASSFVPGGTYNSPLHF.

This chain connects TRBV30 to TRBJ1-5, with a weak D call TRBD1 (6 bases). Germline V CDR1 and CDR2: GTSNPN, SVGIG (reference sequence). This CDR3 is built from 13 residues. V lost 1 base, J lost 7 bases, and 11 bases lay in between. The CDR3 region has the DNA TGTGCCTGGAGTGGAGGGGGATTGCAGCCCCAGCATTTT. This sequence encodes CAWSGGGLQPQHF.

The V and J genes are TRBV11-2 and TRBJ1-4, with 9 nucleotides matching TRBD1. With 5 bases clipped from V and 4 bases from J, the junction kept 8 bases outside the gene matches. CDR1 is SGHAT and CDR2 is FQNNGV in the germline V gene. There are 16 residues in the CDR3. CDR3 bases: TGTGCCAGCAGCCCAGCCCAGACAGGGGGTAATGAAAAACTGTTTTTT. Amino acid sequence: CASSPAQTGGNEKLFF.

The gene calls are TRBV29-1 and TRBJ1-4, with 8 bases that match TRBD1. The CDR3 loop spans 13 amino acids. The germline V gene encodes CDR1 SQVTM and CDR2 ANQGSEA. The V segment lost 7 bases and the J segment 7 bases; nucleotides outside the gene matches: 8. CDR3 in DNA: TGCAGCGCCTCGGACAGGGAGGGTGAAAAACTGTTTTTT. Its protein is CSASDREGEKLFF.

This clone was seen a single time. J is TRBJ2-1 and V is TRBV2; D uncertain. The length of the CDR3 is 10 residues. V was cut by 8 bases and J by 15 bases, with 14 bases left in between. CDR1 and CDR2 (germline): SNHLY, FYNNEI. CDR3 loop: CASGTRERFF. CDR3 coding DNA: TGTGCCAGCGGTACCCGCGAGAGGTTCTTC.

This chain links TRBV28 with TRBJ2-7, with D tentatively TRBD1 (6 bases). Germline loops: CDR1 MDHEN, CDR2 SYDVKM. V lost 7 bases and J lost 3, with 13 bases in between. The CDR3 is made up of 13 amino acids. As DNA, the CDR3 is TGTGCCAGCATGGGGGCCCTCCGCTACGAGCAGTACTTC. Encoded protein: CASMGALRYEQYF.

In this sample, this clone turned up a few times. The chain employs TRBV10-3 and TRBJ2-3; unclear D gene. Trimming removed 3 bases from V and 1 base from J, with 8 bases in between. Germline V gene data show CDR1 as ENHRY and CDR2 as SYGVKD. CDR3 length: 14 residues. CDR3 nucleotides: TGTGCCATCAGTGACGGGTCGGGCACAGATACGCAGTATTTT. Amino acids: CAISDGSGTDTQYF.

This chain's CDR3 is CASSLFQRSEQFF. The DNA for the CDR3 is TGTGCCAGCAGCTTATTTCAGCGGTCGGAGCAGTTCTTC. The chain recombines TRBV7-2 with TRBJ2-1; tentatively, D is TRBD2 (5 bases). Trimming left V 2 bases short and J 10 bases short, with 12 bases between. The V gene's germline CDR1 is SGHTA and CDR2 FQGNSA. The CDR3 has 13 amino acids.

The rearrangement uses TRBV6-1 and TRBJ1-2, with 8 bases identical to TRBD1. The CDR3 totals 15 residues. The germline V gene encodes CDR1 MNHNS and CDR2 SASEGT. The trim removed 6 bases at V and 3 bases at J, leaving 9 bases unmatched. CDR3 coding DNA: TGTGCCAGCAGCCTAGGACAGGGTCGGGACTATGGCTACACCTTC. Protein sequence: CASSLGQGRDYGYTF.

The J gene is TRBJ1-1, the V gene TRBV10-3; 10 nucleotides align to TRBD1. This CDR3 has 17 residues. Trimming removed 7 bases from V and 2 bases from J; junction bases left unmatched: 13. Germline lookup yields CDR1 ENHRY and CDR2 SYGVKD. CDR3 residues: CAITVRDRGDVNTEAFF. The DNA of the CDR3 is TGTGCCATCACAGTCCGGGACAGGGGCGACGTAAACACTGAAGCTTTCTTT.

This rearrangement joins TRBV2 to TRBJ1-2, with 7 bases aligning to TRBD1. J lost 8 bases, V lost 7 bases, and 10 bases had no gene match. Per germline, CDR1 SNHLY and CDR2 FYNNEI. This CDR3 region has 13 residues. CDR3 DNA sequence: TGTGCCAGCACTGACACGACAGGGAACGGCTACACCTTC. Residues: CASTDTTGNGYTF. Variable domain in full (rest from reference TRBV2 and TRBJ1-2): EPEVTQTPSHQVTQMGQEVILRCVPISNHLYFYWYRQILGQKVEFLVSFYNNEISEKSEIFDDQFSVERPDGSNFTLKIRSTKLEDSAMYFCASTDTTGNGYTFGSGTRLTVV.

J is TRBJ2-1 and V is TRBV19; 7 bases fit TRBD2. The V gene end was trimmed by 5 bases and the J gene end by 5 bases; junction bases not matched to a gene: 12. Germline CDR1 and CDR2: LNHDA and SQIVND (reference sequence). This CDR3 is 16 amino acids long. CDR3 region: CASSRRGRWTDNEQFF. The CDR3 DNA reads as TGTGCCAGTAGTCGACGCGGGAGATGGACGGACAATGAGCAGTTCTTC. Using reference TRBV19 and TRBJ2-1 for the parts outside the CDR3, the full variable domain is DGGITQSPKYLFRKEGQNVTLSCEQNLNHDAMYWYRQDPGQGLRLIYYSQIVNDFQKGDIAEGYSVSREKKESFPLTVTSAQKNPTAFYLCASSRRGRWTDNEQFFGPGTRLTVL.

This chain links TRBV5-1 with TRBJ1-2; D uncertain. V was clipped by 5 bases and J by 8 bases, with 19 bases between them. The CDR3 extends over 14 amino acids. Germline V gives CDR1 SGHRS, CDR2 YFSETQ. CDR3 sequence reads: CASRITTDPGGYTF. DNA for the CDR3: TGCGCCAGCAGAATTACCACAGACCCTGGGGGCTACACCTTC. The full variable domain, rest sourced from reference TRBV5-1 and TRBJ1-2, is KAGVTQTPRYLIKTRGQQVTLSCSPISGHRSVSWYQQTPGQGLQFLFEYFSETQRNKGNFPGRFSGRQFSNSRSEMNVSTLELGDSALYLCASRITTDPGGYTFGSGTRLTVV.

The rearrangement joins TRBV29-1 to TRBJ2-7; D may be TRBD1 or TRBD2 (5 bases each). Looked up from germline, CDR1 is SQVTM and CDR2 is ANQGSEA. This CDR3 contains 13 residues. The V end was cut by 7 bases, the J end by 3 bases, with 16 bases between. CDR3 bases: TGCAGCGGGGGCCGGGATAGAGGCTACGAGCAGTACTTC. Protein: CSGGRDRGYEQYF.

A single count supports this clone. This sample includes further DNA sequences coding for the same CDR3. The chain is built from TRBV11-3 and TRBJ1-1; D uncertain. CDR1 SGHNT and CDR2 YENEEA come from the germline V gene. The length of the CDR3 is 13 residues. V lost 3 bases and J lost 1, with 6 bases in between. The CDR3 here is CASSLRENTEAFF. The DNA of the CDR3 is TGTGCCAGCAGCTTGAGGGAGAACACTGAAGCTTTCTTT.

This clone was detected a few times. The chain joins TRBV9 to TRBJ2-1, with D tentatively TRBD1 (6 bases). The germline V and J ends were trimmed by 2 bases and 7 bases, with 19 bases remaining between them. The CDR3 is 16 residues long. The germline V gene has CDR1 SGDLS and CDR2 YYNGEE. CDR3 sequence: CASSVVGTPFGNEQFF. CDR3 bases: TGTGCCAGCAGCGTCGTCGGGACACCTTTCGGAAATGAGCAGTTCTTC.

The chain employs TRBV28 and TRBJ1-4; TRBD1 might be the D (6 bases). The CDR3 is 16 amino acids. V gave up 3 bases and J gave up 4 bases, with 15 bases separating them. Germline loops: CDR1 MDHEN, CDR2 SYDVKM. The CDR3 DNA reads as TGTGCCAGCAGTTTTGGACAGCAGAGTTTTAATGAAAAACTGTTTTTT. Its protein is CASSFGQQSFNEKLFF.

This clone is a singleton in its sample. The chain recombines TRBV5-1 with TRBJ2-1; unclear D gene. Germline V gene data show CDR1 as SGHRS and CDR2 as YFSETQ. This CDR3 is 15 amino acids long. V was shortened by 0 bases and J by 3 bases, with 10 bases between the two germline ends. In DNA form, the CDR3 reads TGCGCCAGCAGCTTGGGCCAGGCCCTCTACAATGAGCAGTTCTTC. This codes for CASSLGQALYNEQFF.

With regard to this clone: Germline is not matched at one junction end, which may reflect a read error. The V call is TRBV28, the J call TRBJ1-1; 7 nucleotides align to TRBD1. This CDR3 contains 14 residues. Per germline, CDR1 MDHEN and CDR2 SYDVKM. Here the CDR3 DNA reads TGTGCCAGCACCCTGACAGGGAGGAACATTGAAGCTTTCTTT. Protein product: CASTLTGRNIEAFF.

J is TRBJ1-1 and V is TRBV2; tentative D call: TRBD1 (6 bases). V was trimmed by 5 bases and J by 6 bases, leaving 16 bases between them. This CDR3 has 14 amino acids. Germline CDR1 is SNHLY and CDR2 is FYNNEI. DNA of the CDR3: TGTGCCAGCAGTCCGGGGAGGGACATACCTGAAGCTTTCTTT. Translation gives CASSPGRDIPEAFF.

This clone was observed a handful of times. The chain uses TRBV6-5 and TRBJ2-1; 8 nucleotides match TRBD2. The CDR3 is made up of 15 amino acids. Unmatched junction bases numbered 15, after V lost 9 bases and J lost 8 bases. Germline CDR1 reads MNHEY; CDR2 reads SVGAGI. The CDR3 DNA reads TGTGCCAGTCTGGGGGGGATAGCCGGGGGGGATGAGCAGTTCTTC. As protein: CASLGGIAGGDEQFF.

The V gene is TRBV7-9, the J gene TRBJ1-2; D is possibly TRBD1 (5 bases). Deletions cut 2 bases from V and 3 bases from J, with 10 bases between. This CDR3 region has 14 residues. The germline V gene has CDR1 SEHNR and CDR2 FQNEAQ (reference sequence). The CDR3 here is CASSLRGEDYGYTF. The DNA of the CDR3 is TGTGCCAGCAGCTTAAGGGGCGAGGACTATGGCTACACCTTC.

This clone is a singleton in its sample. The rearrangement links TRBV7-8 to TRBJ2-1; D is possibly TRBD1 (6 bases). Germline CDR1 and CDR2: SGHVS and FQNEAQ. This CDR3 has 14 residues. The V and J ends lost 5 bases and 12 bases respectively, with 20 bases between them. DNA of the CDR3: TGTGCCAGCAGCCCGTCCCGGGACACCGTTCTGCAGTTCTTC. It translates to CASSPSRDTVLQFF.

The J gene is TRBJ1-6, the V gene TRBV6-5; D gene ambiguous. CDR1 is MNHEY, CDR2 SVGAGI, per germline. The V gene lost 8 bases and the J gene lost 8 bases, with 13 bases spanning the gap. The CDR3 consists of 13 residues. CDR3 residues: CASLEDIDSPLHF. The CDR3 DNA reads TGTGCCAGCTTGGAAGACATCGATTCACCCCTCCACTTT.

The rearrangement joins TRBV5-4 to TRBJ2-5; possibly TRBD2 for D (7 bases). Per germline, CDR1 SGHNT and CDR2 YYREEE (reference sequence). The CDR3 sequence is 14 residues long. V was trimmed by 4 bases and J by 2 bases, leaving 12 bases between them. The CDR3 sequence is CASSESGTQETQYF. CDR3 sequence (DNA): TGTGCCAGCAGCGAGAGCGGGACACAAGAGACCCAGTACTTC.

Remarks on this clone: The sample holds other DNA sequences that translate to the same CDR3. This chain links TRBV18 with TRBJ2-1; 7 positions match TRBD2. This CDR3 comprises 15 residues. V lost 1 base and J lost 5; bases outside the gene matches: 5. The germline gives CDR1 KGHSH, CDR2 LQKENI. The CDR3 nucleotides are TGTGCCAGCTCACCACTCCCTAGCGGAAACAATGAGCAGTTCTTC. Its protein is CASSPLPSGNNEQFF.

The gene calls are TRBV7-6 and TRBJ2-7, with 8 bases that match TRBD2. The CDR3 sequence is 13 residues long. Germline V lookup: CDR1 SGHVS, CDR2 FNYEAQ. Unmatched junction bases numbered 3, after V lost 6 bases and J lost 2 bases. CDR3: CASSGLAPYEQYF. In nucleotides, the CDR3 is TGTGCCAGCAGTGGACTAGCCCCCTACGAGCAGTACTTC.